These 12 T cell receptor beta chains were all obtained from the same sample, sequenced in a study of monozygotic twins with inflammatory bowel disease (dated by TCRdb to about 2019). To prepare the library, 5' RACE was applied. The reads were generated on an Illumina HiSeq 2500. Each entry corresponds to one CDR3 protein sequence from reads that TCRdb reprocessed, and DNA is not given. This sample's table has entries for around 140,000 distinct CDR3 sequences. The top ten clones comprise approximately 1.2% of the sample. Sequenced input: blood. These receptor sequences come from a human donor with ulcerative colitis or Crohn's disease, or a healthy co-twin of an affected twin (not recorded which).

The rearrangement uses TRBV18 and TRBJ1-3. In germline, CDR1 is KGHSH, CDR2 LQKENI. The CDR3 runs to 16 residues. CDR3 sequence reads: CASSPPVSRSGNTIYF. The full variable domain, in which reference TRBV18 and TRBJ1-3 provide the parts outside the CDR3, is NAGVMQNPRHLVRRRGQEARLRCSPMKGHSHVYWYRQLPEEGLKFMVYLQKENIIDESGMPKERFSAEFPKEGPSILRIQQVVRGDSAAYFCASSPPVSRSGNTIYFGEGSWLTVV.

This chain uses TRBV7-2 with TRBJ1-1. In germline, CDR1 is SGHTA, CDR2 FQGNSA. The CDR3 has 13 residues. Here the CDR3 reads CASSFQWNTEAFF.

This chain joins TRBV12-3 or TRBV12-4 and TRBJ2-5; TCRdb proposes TRBD1, but this gene call is untestable without DNA. The CDR3 length is 13 residues. CDR3 sequence reads: CASSYRVRETQYF.

The rearrangement uses TRBV5-1 and TRBJ2-7; TCRdb selects TRBD1, and the lack of DNA leaves this call unchecked. The CDR3 sequence is 15 residues long. Looked up from germline, CDR1 is SGHRS and CDR2 is YFSETQ. CDR3 protein: CASSFLTDPYYEQYF. The full variable domain, completed using reference TRBV5-1 and TRBJ2-7, is KAGVTQTPRYLIKTRGQQVTLSCSPISGHRSVSWYQQTPGQGLQFLFEYFSETQRNKGNFPGRFSGRQFSNSRSEMNVSTLELGDSALYLCASSFLTDPYYEQYFGPGTRLTVT.

The chain uses TRBV19 and TRBJ1-1; TCRdb gives TRBD1 as the D gene, but with no DNA this cannot be confirmed. The CDR3 totals 14 residues. Germline V lookup: CDR1 LNHDA, CDR2 SQIVND (reference sequence). The CDR3 region is CASSQRTESTEAFF.

This chain connects TRBV7-8 to TRBJ2-7; the TRBD1 assignment by TCRdb is unverifiable without DNA. The germline CDR1 and CDR2 sequences are SGHVS and FQNEAQ. This CDR3 spans 13 amino acids. Here the CDR3 reads CASSQTGPYEQYF.

The rearrangement links TRBV27 to TRBJ1-2; TCRdb outputs TRBD1, but without DNA this stays unchecked. The CDR3 extends over 14 amino acids. CDR1 MNHEY and CDR2 SMNVEV come from the germline V gene (reference sequence). The CDR3 protein is CASSLDTKSYGYTF.

This sequence joins TRBV12-3 or TRBV12-4 and TRBJ2-1. The CDR3 sequence is 15 residues long. CDR3 region: CASSSANLVYNEQFF.

The chain links TRBV11-2 to TRBJ1-2. Germline V gene lookup returns CDR1 SGHAT and CDR2 FQNNGV. This CDR3 is built from 13 residues. The CDR3 is CASSLDLRDGYTF.

The chain carries TRBV12-3 or TRBV12-4 and TRBJ2-7; checking the TCRdb D call of TRBD1 is not possible without DNA. CDR3 length: 14 residues. This CDR3 is CASQSGQATYEQYF.

The J gene is TRBJ1-1, the V gene TRBV7-9; TCRdb calls TRBD1, which cannot be checked without DNA. The CDR3 runs 15 residues. Germline V gene sequence: CDR1 SEHNR, CDR2 FQNEAQ (reference sequence). The CDR3 protein is CASTSGQSMNTEAFF.

The chain uses TRBV6-2 or TRBV6-3 and TRBJ2-1; TCRdb proposes TRBD1, but this gene call is untestable without DNA. The CDR3 consists of 15 residues. Germline CDR1 MNHEY, CDR2 SVGEGT. CDR3 loop: CASSYPRQGYNEQFF.